Listed below are T cell receptor beta chains from one sample, sequenced in a study of cytomegalovirus exposure and HLA in healthy donors. The repertoire was sequenced with immunoSEQ multiplex PCR; TCRdb's copy has only in-frame clones and lacks some. The sample consists of under 200,000 clones, 65% to 85% of them appearing once. Sequenced: PBMCs. The receptors stem from a man over 45 in good health and CMV-seronegative. CDR3s include the opening cysteine and the closing phenylalanine or tryptophan. The D gene is left open where the match is weak. Some rows have no size entry. The others give once, few or many, or a class for an expanded clone.

- | - | TRBJ2-7 | TRBV7-2 | CASSHSAEQYF | TGTGCCAGCAGCCACTCTGCCGAGCAGTACTTC
- | - | TRBJ1-2 | TRBV10-3 | CAISAGDYGYTF | TGTGCCATCAGTGCAGGGGACTATGGCTACACCTTC
- | TRBD1 | TRBJ1-5 | TRBV7-9 | CASSLTGVGQPQHF | TGTGCCAGCAGCTTAACAGGGGTGGGGCAGCCCCAGCATTTT
- | - | TRBJ1-3 | TRBV7-9 | CASSPSQGTGNTIYF | TGTGCCAGCAGTCCCAGCCAGGGAACGGGAAACACCATATATTTT
- | - | TRBJ2-4 | TRBV21-1 | CASIPPGGVQNIQYF | TGTGCCAGCATCCCCCCTGGGGGCGTTCAAAACATTCAGTACTTC
- | - | TRBJ1-2 | TRBV15 | CATSKGGTQQYGYTF | TGTGCCACCAGCAAGGGGGGGACTCAACAGTATGGCTACACCTTC
- | - | TRBJ2-1 | TRBV5-1 | CASSSQGWDYNEQFF | TGCGCCAGCAGCTCACAGGGTTGGGACTACAATGAGCAGTTCTTC
- | - | TRBJ2-7 | TRBV28 | CASSQGNEQYF | TGTGCCAGCAGCCAGGGGAATGAGCAGTACTTC
- | - | TRBJ2-3 | TRBV9 | CASSVGPLRSTDTQYF | TGTGCCAGCAGCGTAGGCCCTCTACGGAGCACAGATACGCAGTATTTT
- | - | TRBJ2-2 | TRBV7-6 | CASSFKTGSRELFF | TGTGCCAGCAGCTTTAAAACAGGGTCCCGGGAGCTGTTTTTT
- | TRBD2 | TRBJ2-3 | TRBV19 | CASSTQRGGLDTQYF | TGTGCCAGTAGTACTCAGCGGGGGGGCTTAGATACGCAGTATTTT
few | TRBD1 | TRBJ2-7 | TRBV7-3 | CASSLTSGQGGKQYF | TGTGCCAGCAGCTTAACGTCCGGACAGGGGGGGAAGCAGTACTTC
- | - | TRBJ1-3 | TRBV28 | CASRNRESGNTIYF | TGTGCCAGCAGGAACAGGGAATCTGGAAACACCATATATTTT
- | - | TRBJ1-4 | TRBV27 | CASSSWTEGKLFF | TGTGCCAGCAGTTCGTGGACCGAGGGAAAACTGTTTTTT
- | TRBD1 | TRBJ1-1 | TRBV18 | CASSQDRGLTEAFF | TGTGCCAGCTCACAAGACAGGGGGCTTACTGAAGCTTTCTTT
- | - | TRBJ2-7 | TRBV5-4 | CASSADRTGYEQYF | TGTGCCAGCAGCGCGGACCGAACAGGGTACGAGCAGTACTTC
- | TRBD1 | TRBJ1-4 | TRBV27 | CASSQSTGGYEKLFF | TGTGCCAGCAGTCAAAGTACAGGGGGCTATGAAAAACTGTTTTTT
- | TRBD1 | TRBJ2-7 | TRBV27 | CASRRTGSSYEQYF | TGTGCCAGCAGAAGGACAGGGAGCTCCTACGAGCAGTACTTC
- | - | TRBJ2-5 | TRBV4-1 | CASSQEGAWTRNQETQYF | TGCGCCAGCAGCCAAGAGGGGGCTTGGACAAGGAACCAAGAGACCCAGTACTTC
- | - | TRBJ1-2 | TRBV27 | CASSREGWSGYTF | TGTGCCAGCAGCCGAGAGGGATGGTCTGGCTACACCTTC
few | TRBD2 | TRBJ2-5 | TRBV7-8 | CASTPSRIAGLDWRQETQYF | TGTGCCAGCACCCCCAGCCGAATAGCGGGGTTAGATTGGAGACAAGAGACCCAGTACTTC
- | TRBD1 | TRBJ1-5 | TRBV19 | CASSIQGQGAGQPQHF | TGTGCCAGTAGTATCCAGGGACAGGGGGCGGGACAGCCCCAGCATTTT
once | TRBD1 | TRBJ2-7 | TRBV9 | CASSRDRGSSYEQYF | TGTGCCAGCAGCCGAGACAGGGGGTCATCCTACGAGCAGTACTTC
- | - | TRBJ1-5 | TRBV19 | CASSIVENNQPQHF | TGTGCCAGTAGTATAGTGGAGAATAATCAGCCCCAGCATTTT
- | TRBD1 | TRBJ2-7 | TRBV7-8 | CASSSHRTGATYEQYF | TGTGCCAGCAGCTCGCACCGGACAGGGGCAACCTACGAGCAGTACTTC
- | TRBD1 | TRBJ2-7 | TRBV18 | CASHPGQGYEQYF | TGTGCCAGCCATCCGGGACAGGGCTACGAGCAGTACTTC
once | TRBD1 | TRBJ2-7 | TRBV5-3 | CARNQTGGSSYEQYF | TGTGCCAGAAACCAAACAGGGGGAAGCTCCTACGAGCAGTACTTC
- | - | TRBJ2-1 | TRBV19 | CASSMAPPSYNEQFF | TGTGCCAGTAGTATGGCCCCGCCGTCATACAATGAGCAGTTCTTC
once | - | TRBJ1-4 | TRBV15 | CATSRQRATNEKLFF | TGTGCCACCAGCAGACAAAGAGCAACTAATGAAAAACTGTTTTTT
- | TRBD1 | TRBJ1-6 | TRBV7-6 | CASGGQGVNSPLHF | TGTGCCAGCGGGGGACAGGGGGTTAATTCACCCCTCCACTTT
- | - | TRBJ2-1 | TRBV27 | CASSLDGSSYNEQFF | TGTGCCAGCAGTTTAGACGGGAGCTCCTACAATGAGCAGTTCTTC
once | TRBD1 | TRBJ2-1 | TRBV11-3 | CASSRSVDRVSNEQFF | TGTGCCAGCAGCCGCTCCGTAGACAGGGTGAGCAATGAGCAGTTCTTC
- | TRBD2 | TRBJ2-1 | TRBV9 | CASTDTSGGGEQFF | TGTGCCAGCACCGACACTAGCGGGGGGGGTGAGCAGTTCTTC
few | - | TRBJ2-5 | TRBV30 | CAWSGSRGETQYF | TGTGCCTGGAGTGGCAGTAGGGGGGAGACCCAGTACTTC
- | TRBD1 | TRBJ2-4 | TRBV15 | CATGPEQGADIQYF | TGTGCCACCGGGCCTGAACAGGGGGCGGACATTCAGTACTTC
- | TRBD1 | TRBJ1-4 | TRBV19 | CASSPWTGGEKLFF | TGTGCCAGTAGTCCATGGACAGGGGGTGAAAAACTGTTTTTT
- | - | TRBJ1-1 | TRBV18 | CASSPYSGGDGTEAFF | TGTGCCAGCTCACCCTACAGTGGAGGGGATGGCACTGAAGCTTTCTTT
few | - | TRBJ1-3 | TRBV5-1 | CASTDGGGNTIYF | TGCGCCAGCACCGACGGAGGAGGAAACACCATATATTTT
- | - | TRBJ1-4 | TRBV7-2 | CASSLVGGGNEKLFF | TGTGCCAGCAGCTTAGTTGGTGGAGGAAATGAAAAACTGTTTTTT
- | TRBD2 | TRBJ2-1 | TRBV27 | CASSFPLGGGNNEQFF | TGTGCCAGCAGTTTCCCCCTGGGCGGGGGGAACAATGAGCAGTTCTTC
- | - | TRBJ1-1 | TRBV6-4 | CASSDSPRENTEAFF | TGTGCCAGCAGTGACTCTCCTCGGGAGAACACTGAAGCTTTCTTT
- | TRBD1 | TRBJ2-3 | TRBV19 | CATRDRGTDTQYF | TGTGCCACCCGGGACAGGGGCACAGATACGCAGTATTTT
- | - | TRBJ1-2 | TRBV9 | CASNREASYGYTF | TGTGCCAGCAATCGGGAGGCTTCCTATGGCTACACCTTC
once | TRBD1 | TRBJ1-5 | TRBV18 | CASSPPTRQGGNQPQHF | TGTGCCAGCTCACCACCTACCCGACAGGGAGGCAATCAGCCCCAGCATTTT